The 24 T cell receptor beta chains reported below all come from one sample, sequenced in a study of beta chain features in type 1 diabetes. Sequencing targeted expressed TCRB transcripts, as all isolated RNA had been reverse transcribed. Data came from immunoSEQ multiplex PCR; TCRdb stores just in-frame clones and leaves some out. The sample has about 360,000 clones; roughly 12% are singletons. What was sequenced was naive CD4+ T cells from blood. The receptors derive from a man aged 18-30 years in good health.

This clone was observed a handful of times. CDR3 bases: TGTGCCAGCAGCACCCGGGGAGCGGGAGGGCAGTATTTT. It is translated as CASSTRGAGGQYF. This chain uses TRBV7-2 with TRBJ2-3; 9 bases agree with TRBD2. Germline V gives CDR1 SGHTA, CDR2 FQGNSA. CDR3 length: 13 amino acids. Germline trimming cut 5 bases from V and 11 bases from J; bases unmatched to any gene: 8.

V and J are TRBV2 and TRBJ2-5; 7 bases fit TRBD1. CDR3 length equals 15 residues. Germline V CDR1 and CDR2: SNHLY, FYNNEI. With 6 bases clipped from V and 2 bases from J, the junction kept 9 bases outside the gene matches. The DNA of the CDR3 is TGTGCCAGCAGCGAAACAGGGGTCAAACAAGAGACCCAGTACTTC. Translated, it gives CASSETGVKQETQYF.

The chain uses TRBV28 and TRBJ1-3; D unclear. V was clipped by 6 bases and J by 1 base, with 10 bases between them. Germline V lookup: CDR1 MDHEN, CDR2 SYDVKM. The CDR3 is made up of 14 amino acids. CDR3 in DNA: TGTGCCAGCAGCCTAGACCGATCTGGAAACACCATATATTTT. Amino acids: CASSLDRSGNTIYF. The whole variable domain, filled in from reference TRBV28 and TRBJ1-3, reads DVKVTQSSRYLVKRTGEKVFLECVQDMDHENMFWYRQDPGLGLRLIYFSYDVKMKEKGDIPEGYSVSREKKERFSLILESASTNQTSMYLCASSLDRSGNTIYFGEGSWLTVV.

V and J are TRBV7-3 and TRBJ2-3; TRBD1 matches 7 bases. Germline CDR1 is SGHTA and CDR2 is FQGTGA. Unmatched junction bases numbered 7, after V lost 4 bases and J lost 0 bases. The CDR3 totals 16 residues. CDR3 in amino acids: CASSSLNRGSTDTQYF. The CDR3 DNA sequence: TGTGCCAGCAGCTCCCTCAACAGGGGAAGCACAGATACGCAGTATTTT.

This chain connects TRBV19 to TRBJ2-1; D unclear. V was cut by 6 bases and J by 5 bases, with 14 bases left in between. The germline V gene has CDR1 LNHDA and CDR2 SQIVND (reference sequence). The CDR3 runs 14 residues. CDR3 protein: CASRQLPRDNEQFF. The CDR3 DNA reads as TGTGCCAGTAGGCAACTCCCCCGTGACAATGAGCAGTTCTTC.

As concerns this clone: The germline gene is not matched at one end of the junction; a read error may be the cause. This chain uses TRBV6-5 with TRBJ2-7, with TRBD1 as a possible D gene (5 bases). This CDR3 spans 13 amino acids. The germline V gene has CDR1 MNHEY and CDR2 SVGAGI. The CDR3 protein is CAISEGHVYEQYF. The CDR3 nucleotides read TGTGCCATCAGTGAAGGACACGTCTACGAGCAGTACTTC.

This clone was seen only a few times. This chain uses TRBV6-6 with TRBJ2-7; D might be TRBD1 (6 bases). V was trimmed by 0 bases and J by 6 bases, leaving 12 bases between them. Germline V gene sequence: CDR1 MNHNY, CDR2 SVGAGI (reference sequence). The CDR3 is 14 amino acids. CDR3 coding DNA: TGTGCCAGCAGTTACTCGGTTGGGGGCCCCGAGCAGTACTTC. Its protein product is CASSYSVGGPEQYF.

The gene calls are TRBV4-3 and TRBJ2-1; 7 bases match TRBD2. The CDR3 has 16 residues. After removal of 0 bases from V and 2 bases from J, the junction contained 4 bases not matched to a gene. In germline, CDR1 is LGHNA, CDR2 YSLEER. CDR3 sequence (DNA): TGCGCCAGCAGCCAAGAAGCGGGGCTGACCTACAATGAGCAGTTCTTC. Protein sequence: CASSQEAGLTYNEQFF.

The chain joins TRBV28 to TRBJ2-7; D may be TRBD1 (6 bases). Germline CDR1 and CDR2: MDHEN and SYDVKM. V lost 6 bases, J lost 7 bases, and 13 bases lay in between. The CDR3 is 12 amino acids. The CDR3 sequence: CASRSGQGEQYF. The CDR3 DNA is TGTGCCAGCAGATCGGGGCAGGGGGAGCAGTACTTC. Filled out from reference TRBV28 and TRBJ2-7, the complete variable domain reads DVKVTQSSRYLVKRTGEKVFLECVQDMDHENMFWYRQDPGLGLRLIYFSYDVKMKEKGDIPEGYSVSREKKERFSLILESASTNQTSMYLCASRSGQGEQYFGPGTRLTVT.

The chain combines TRBV30 with TRBJ1-4; 7 bases agree with TRBD1. J lost 8 bases, V lost 2 bases, and 14 bases had no gene match. CDR1 and CDR2 from the germline V gene are GTSNPN and SVGIG (reference sequence). The CDR3 runs 16 residues. CDR3 sequence reads: CAWSPRRGLTGEKLFF. The CDR3 bases are TGTGCCTGGAGTCCTCGGAGGGGGCTTACTGGGGAAAAACTGTTTTTT.

For this clone: At one of its ends the junction is not consistent with the germline gene, which may arise from a read error. In nucleotides, the CDR3 is TGTGCCAGCAGCTTAGGGACAGGTTACGGGCAGTACTTC. It specifies CASSLGTGYGQYF. The chain links TRBV7-8 to TRBJ2-7; TRBD1 aligns across 7 bases. Germline V CDR1 and CDR2: SGHVS, FQNEAQ. The CDR3 sequence is 13 residues long.

The chain links TRBV6-5 to TRBJ1-1, with TRBD1 as a possible D gene (5 bases). The CDR3 has 13 amino acids. V was cut by 4 bases and J by 0 bases, with 6 bases left in between. Germline CDR1 is MNHEY and CDR2 is SVGAGI. CDR3 sequence reads: CASSLTVNTEAFF. The CDR3 nucleotides are TGTGCCAGCAGTTTGACAGTGAACACTGAAGCTTTCTTT.

This clone was seen a few times. This chain links TRBV2 with TRBJ2-7, with a weak D call TRBD2 (5 bases). Trimming stripped 4 bases from V and 7 bases from J, with 14 bases between. From germline, CDR1 is SNHLY and CDR2 FYNNEI. The CDR3 has 13 amino acids. The CDR3 coding sequence is TGTGCCAGCAGTGTCTCGCTAGCTCAAGAGCAGTACTTC. It codes for CASSVSLAQEQYF.

In its sample, this clone was seen a few times. The CDR3 DNA sequence: TGTGCCACCAGCATGACAAGAGCGAACACTGAAGCTTTCTTT. Residues: CATSMTRANTEAFF. The V and J genes are TRBV15 and TRBJ1-1, with no clear D. V was pared by 4 bases and J by 1 base, with 10 bases between. This CDR3 is 14 amino acids long. From germline, CDR1 is LNHNV and CDR2 YYDKDF (reference sequence).

This clone was found a few times. This sample also contains other DNA sequences that code for the same CDR3. The V call is TRBV9, the J call TRBJ2-5; perhaps TRBD2 as D (6 bases). The CDR3 loop spans 15 amino acids. Trimming took off 0 bases at V and 1 base at J, with 10 bases between the two ends. Germline V CDR1 and CDR2: SGDLS, YYNGEE. In DNA form, the CDR3 reads TGTGCCAGCAGCGTAGCCGGGGGACTCCAAGAGACCCAGTACTTC. Translating it yields CASSVAGGLQETQYF.

This clone was counted a few times. The chain couples TRBV7-2 to TRBJ1-4; tentative D call: TRBD1 (6 bases). CDR1 is SGHTA and CDR2 is FQGNSA in the germline V gene. V shed 8 bases and J shed 7 bases, with 23 bases lying between them. This CDR3 spans 16 amino acids. The CDR3 reads CASVRSPTGIGEKLFF. CDR3 nucleotide sequence: TGTGCCAGCGTTCGTAGCCCAACAGGGATCGGTGAAAAACTGTTTTTT.

The V call is TRBV6-5, the J call TRBJ2-7; TRBD1 matches at 8 bases. The CDR3 covers 15 residues. Germline-derived CDR1 and CDR2 are MNHEY and SVGAGI. V shed 5 bases, J shed 0 bases, and the junction held 6 bases outside the gene matches. Written as DNA, the CDR3 is TGTGCCAGCAGTCCGGGACAGGTTGACTCCTACGAGCAGTACTTC. It encodes CASSPGQVDSYEQYF.

The chain employs TRBV29-1 and TRBJ2-7, with 8 bases matching TRBD1. Per germline, CDR1 SQVTM and CDR2 ANQGSEA. Trimming at V came to 3 bases and at J to 7 bases, leaving 11 bases not matched to a gene. There are 14 residues in the CDR3. The CDR3 sequence is CSVERTGLFGEQYF. The DNA of the CDR3 is TGCAGCGTTGAGAGGACAGGGCTTTTCGGAGAGCAGTACTTC.

There are a few counts of this clone. The chain links TRBV7-6 to TRBJ2-7; perhaps TRBD1 as D (6 bases). The CDR3 consists of 15 residues. Trimming shortened V by 5 bases and J by 5 bases, and 19 bases separated the two germline ends. Germline V gene data show CDR1 as SGHVS and CDR2 as FNYEAQ. CDR3 DNA sequence: TGTGCCAGCAGCCGCGGGTACAGGGACGTCCACGAGCAGTACTTC. It encodes CASSRGYRDVHEQYF.

The genes are TRBV30 and TRBJ1-5, with D unclear. CDR3 length: 13 amino acids. V lost 3 bases, J lost 4 bases, and 10 bases lay in between. Per the germline V gene, CDR1 is GTSNPN and CDR2 is SVGIG (reference sequence). The CDR3: CAWSGSKNQPQHF. For the CDR3, the DNA is TGTGCCTGGAGCGGGTCTAAGAATCAGCCCCAGCATTTT.

The chain couples TRBV6-5 to TRBJ1-4; D perhaps matches TRBD1 (6 bases). There are 14 residues in the CDR3. Germline assignment: CDR1 MNHEY and CDR2 SVGAGI. With 6 bases removed from V and 0 bases from J, the gap between germline ends came to 8 bases. The CDR3 sequence: CASSNRATNEKLFF. The CDR3 coding sequence is TGTGCCAGCAGCAACAGGGCAACTAATGAAAAACTGTTTTTT.

V usage is TRBV29-1 and J usage is TRBJ1-5; D gene uncertain. From germline, CDR1 is SQVTM and CDR2 ANQGSEA. Trimming shortened V by 4 bases and J by 2 bases, and 9 bases separated the two germline ends. This CDR3 spans 13 amino acids. The DNA for the CDR3 is TGCAGCGTTGTGGGCCCCGGCAATCAGCCCCAGCATTTT. Protein sequence: CSVVGPGNQPQHF.

V is TRBV7-9 and J is TRBJ1-5, with D unresolved. Trimming stripped 5 bases from V and 11 bases from J, with 16 bases between. The CDR3 has 13 amino acids. The germline CDR1 and CDR2 sequences are SEHNR and FQNEAQ (reference sequence). Here the CDR3 DNA reads TGTGCCAGCAGCCCAAGCGGGCCTGGGACCCAGCATTTT. Amino acids: CASSPSGPGTQHF.

This clone showed up just a few times. J is TRBJ2-1 and V is TRBV6-5; 8 nucleotides align to TRBD1. Germline trimming cut 5 bases from V and 8 bases from J; bases unmatched to any gene: 8. This CDR3 region has 14 residues. From germline, CDR1 is MNHEY and CDR2 SVGAGI. The CDR3: CASSRQGAIDEQFF. The DNA for the CDR3 is TGTGCCAGCAGTAGGCAGGGGGCAATCGATGAGCAGTTCTTC.